Listed below are T cell receptor beta chains from one sample, sequenced in a study of OX40 agonist ivuxolimab in advanced cancers. Data came from immunoSEQ multiplex PCR; TCRdb stores just in-frame clones and leaves some out. The repertoire holds about 15,000 clones, with roughly three quarters as singletons. The sequences come from CD4+ or CD8+ T cells sorted from blood, collected in a trial of the OX40 agonist ivuxolimab. The receptors here all came from an adult with an advanced solid tumor such as melanoma, head and neck, liver or kidney cancer. Each CDR3 is given with its conserved first and last residue. The D gene is left open where the match is weak. Clone size appears in some rows only: once, few, many, or a class for an expanded clone.

j_gene,d_gene,v_gene,abundance,CDR3nt,CDR3aa
TRBJ1-1,.,TRBV27,.,TGTGCCAGCAGTTTCACCCAGAACACTGAAGCTTTCTTT,CASSFTQNTEAFF
TRBJ1-4,.,TRBV28,many,TGTGCCAGCAGTTTGAATGAAAAACTGTTTTTT,CASSLNEKLFF
TRBJ1-1,.,TRBV11-2,once,TGTGCCAGCAGCTTGACTACGAACACTGAAGCTTTCTTT,CASSLTTNTEAFF
TRBJ2-3,TRBD2,TRBV5-1,.,TGCGCCAGCAGCTTGGACGGGACTAGCCTGTGGGAAGATACGCAGTATTTT,CASSLDGTSLWEDTQYF
TRBJ2-2,.,TRBV6-1,.,TGTGCCAGCAGCGGACTCACTCACACCGGGGAGCTGTTTTTT,CASSGLTHTGELFF
TRBJ2-1,.,TRBV28,once,TGTGCCAGCAGCGCGAGCTCCTACAATGAGCAGTTCTTC,CASSASSYNEQFF
TRBJ1-5,.,TRBV27,.,TGTGCCAGCAGTTTGAGGAGGGTCGGACAGCCCCAGCATTTT,CASSLRRVGQPQHF
TRBJ2-2,TRBD1,TRBV29-1,.,TGCAGCGCTGTGACAGGGATCGGGGAGCTGTTTTTT,CSAVTGIGELFF
TRBJ1-1,.,TRBV6-5,.,TGTGCCAGCAAAGGTGGTATTGAAGCTTTCTTT,CASKGGIEAFF
TRBJ2-1,.,TRBV19,.,TGTGCCAGTAGTATGAATGTCCTAGATATTACGGATGAGCAGTTCTTC,CASSMNVLDITDEQFF
TRBJ1-4,.,TRBV10-3,.,TGTGCCATCAGTGAGTCATCGAGCGGGGAAAAACTGTTTTTT,CAISESSSGEKLFF
TRBJ2-7,TRBD1,TRBV2,.,TGTGCCAGCACCACCCTAAGGGACAGGGAGACCCACGAGCAGTACTTC,CASTTLRDRETHEQYF
TRBJ2-1,.,TRBV30,once,TGTGCCTGGAGTGTCCCATACCGAGAACCCAGCTCCTACAATGAGCAGTTCTTC,CAWSVPYREPSSYNEQFF
TRBJ1-3,.,TRBV7-9,.,TGTGCCAGCAGCTTTGATCAGCGGGACCGAGGAAACACCATATATTTT,CASSFDQRDRGNTIYF
TRBJ1-1,TRBD1,TRBV18,.,TGTGCCAGCCGCCGGACAGGGGACGACACTGAAGCTTTCTTT,CASRRTGDDTEAFF
TRBJ2-1,.,TRBV10-2,.,TGCGCCAGCCGGACTTTCTACAATGAGCAGTTCTTC,CASRTFYNEQFF
TRBJ1-1,TRBD1,TRBV6-5,.,TGTGCCAGCGGGACAGGGGCGGGAAACACTGAAGCTTTCTTT,CASGTGAGNTEAFF